Listed below are T cell receptor beta chains from one sample, sequenced in a study of OX40 agonist ivuxolimab in advanced cancers. Clones were sequenced by immunoSEQ multiplex PCR, and TCRdb holds only the in-frame ones, with some missing. Of around 69,000 clones listed, roughly 86% are singletons. The sample was CD4+ or CD8+ T cells sorted from blood, taken in a trial of the OX40 agonist ivuxolimab. The receptors come from an adult with an advanced solid tumor such as melanoma, head and neck, liver or kidney cancer. Both conserved end residues are part of each CDR3. D genes are given only for firm matches. Not all rows give a size; the values are once, few, many and, for expanded clones, a class.

size	V	D	J	CDR3	DNA
.	TRBV27	.	TRBJ1-4	CASSLTRRGGDEKLFF	TGTGCCAGCAGTCTAACAAGGAGGGGGGGTGATGAAAAACTGTTTTTT
.	TRBV7-2	TRBD1	TRBJ1-2	CASSARQGALYGYTF	TGTGCCAGCAGCGCGAGACAGGGGGCCCTCTATGGCTACACCTTC
.	TRBV5-6	.	TRBJ1-1	CASSLPQTPTEAFF	TGTGCCAGCAGCTTGCCCCAGACACCAACTGAAGCTTTCTTT
.	TRBV5-6	.	TRBJ1-2	CASSLLVMRDDGYTF	TGTGCCAGCAGCTTACTGGTCATGAGGGACGATGGCTACACCTTC
.	TRBV14	.	TRBJ2-2	CASSPRTFGELFF	TGTGCCAGCAGCCCGAGGACCTTCGGGGAGCTGTTTTTT
.	TRBV4-1	.	TRBJ1-1	CASSQEGPGFTEAFF	TGCGCCAGCAGCCAAGAAGGTCCGGGTTTTACTGAAGCTTTCTTT
.	TRBV19	.	TRBJ1-2	CATKEAGIYGYTF	TGTGCCACCAAGGAAGCAGGGATATATGGCTACACCTTC
.	TRBV6-6	TRBD1	TRBJ1-1	CASSPGTGGVF	TGTGCCAGCAGCCCCGGGACAGGGGGGGTTTTT
.	TRBV5-6	.	TRBJ2-3	CASSPQVRDITDTQYF	TGTGCCAGCAGCCCGCAGGTTCGCGACATCACAGATACGCAGTATTTT
.	TRBV11-3	.	TRBJ2-1	CASSLGGDPQGEQFF	TGTGCCAGCAGCTTAGGCGGGGACCCTCAGGGTGAGCAGTTCTTC
.	TRBV7-9	TRBD1	TRBJ1-1	CASSSTGTGKGNTEAFF	TGTGCCAGCAGCTCGACCGGGACAGGGAAAGGGAACACTGAAGCTTTCTTT
.	TRBV7-9	.	TRBJ2-5	CASSLVGGRETQYF	TGTGCCAGCAGCTTAGTCGGGGGACGGGAGACCCAGTACTTC
.	TRBV9	.	TRBJ1-4	CASSVAPYGNEKLFF	TGTGCCAGCAGCGTAGCCCCATACGGTAATGAAAAACTGTTTTTT
.	TRBV10-3	.	TRBJ2-1	CAISVQEEEGSDRFF	TGTGCCATCAGTGTTCAAGAGGAGGAGGGATCTGATCGGTTCTTC
few	TRBV21-1	.	TRBJ2-2	CASSKGSLIGELFF	TGTGCCAGCAGCAAAGGTAGCCTTATCGGGGAGCTGTTTTTT
.	TRBV7-2	.	TRBJ2-2	CASTRGGGTGELFF	TGTGCCAGCACCAGGGGAGGGGGAACCGGGGAGCTGTTTTTT
.	TRBV28	.	TRBJ1-2	CASRDAYYGYTF	TGTGCCAGCCGGGACGCATACTATGGCTACACCTTC
.	TRBV5-6	TRBD2	TRBJ2-3	CASSLSSGGADTQYF	TGTGCCAGCAGCTTGTCTAGCGGGGGGGCAGATACGCAGTATTTT
.	TRBV29-1	.	TRBJ2-5	CSVAPRGKETQYF	TGCAGCGTTGCGCCCCGGGGAAAAGAGACCCAGTACTTC
.	TRBV30	.	TRBJ2-2	CAWDGRGTGELFF	TGTGCCTGGGATGGTCGGGGCACCGGGGAGCTGTTTTTT
.	TRBV9	.	TRBJ2-2	CASSKTGTANTGELFF	TGTGCCAGCAGCAAAACCGGGACTGCAAACACCGGGGAGCTGTTTTTT
few	TRBV7-2	.	TRBJ1-4	CASSLGVSTNEKLFF	TGTGCCAGCAGCTTAGGGGTATCAACTAATGAAAAACTGTTTTTT
.	TRBV29-1	.	TRBJ1-4	CSVIVGRGEKLFF	TGCAGCGTTATAGTAGGGAGGGGCGAAAAACTGTTTTTT
.	TRBV7-7	TRBD1	TRBJ2-2	CASSSDRGRPGELFF	TGTGCCAGCAGCTCTGACAGGGGGCGCCCCGGGGAGCTGTTTTTT
.	TRBV5-4	.	TRBJ2-6	CASTEGVSGANVLTF	TGTGCCAGCACGGAAGGGGTCTCTGGGGCCAACGTCCTGACTTTC
.	TRBV6-1	.	TRBJ2-2	CASSEGRNTGELFF	TGTGCCAGCAGTGAAGGCCGGAACACCGGGGAGCTGTTTTTT
.	TRBV5-1	.	TRBJ1-2	CASSLASGGIDGYTF	TGCGCCAGCAGCTTGGCCTCCGGGGGGATTGATGGCTACACCTTC
once	TRBV6-5	.	TRBJ1-3	CASKRGNTIYF	TGTGCCAGCAAGAGGGGAAACACCATATATTTT
.	TRBV9	TRBD1	TRBJ1-1	CAGLPRGHAGGEVTEAFF	TGTGCCGGTCTGCCTCGGGGTCATGCAGGGGGCGAGGTCACTGAAGCTTTCTTT
.	TRBV11-2	TRBD1	TRBJ1-1	CASSFGQGRAAFF	TGTGCCAGCAGCTTTGGACAGGGAAGGGCAGCTTTCTTT
.	TRBV30	TRBD1	TRBJ1-2	CAWSVFPIDRGDNYGYTF	TGTGCCTGGAGTGTGTTCCCAATCGACAGGGGTGATAACTATGGCTACACCTTC
once	TRBV6-6	.	TRBJ1-3	CASSIRDTQSTIYF	TGTGCCAGCAGCATCCGGGACACCCAATCGACCATATATTTT
.	TRBV7-9	TRBD1	TRBJ1-2	CASSSTGQDDYGYTF	TGTGCCAGCAGCTCAACGGGACAGGACGACTATGGCTACACCTTC
.	TRBV5-4	TRBD2	TRBJ2-2	CASSLAGANTGELFF	TGTGCCAGCAGTTTAGCGGGGGCCAACACCGGGGAGCTGTTTTTT
.	TRBV7-6	TRBD2	TRBJ2-5	CASSSGGAKTQYF	TGTGCCAGCAGCTCGGGGGGGGCAAAGACCCAGTACTTC
few	TRBV19	TRBD1	TRBJ1-6	CASSGGRGNSPLHF	TGTGCCAGTAGTGGCGGCAGGGGGAATTCACCCCTCCACTTT
.	TRBV29-1	.	TRBJ2-3	CSVRTTEDTQYF	TGCAGCGTGCGCACGACAGAAGATACGCAGTATTTT
.	TRBV7-2	.	TRBJ2-3	CASSSSRTGVDTQYF	TGTGCCAGCAGCTCGTCCAGAACGGGGGTGGATACGCAGTATTTT
few	TRBV5-1	.	TRBJ2-5	CASSWGYTGTEETQYF	TGCGCCAGCAGCTGGGGATATACCGGGACGGAAGAGACCCAGTACTTC
.	TRBV6-6	.	TRBJ2-7	CASSYSNYEQYF	TGTGCCAGCAGTTACTCGAACTACGAGCAGTACTTC
.	TRBV25-1	.	TRBJ1-1	CASSESWRGRTEAFF	TGTGCCAGCAGTGAATCGTGGCGGGGGCGAACTGAAGCTTTCTTT
.	TRBV5-1	.	TRBJ2-5	CASYTVQETQYF	TGCGCCAGCTACACTGTCCAAGAGACCCAGTACTTC
once	TRBV7-3	TRBD1	TRBJ1-2	CASRRDRGSDGYTF	TGTGCCAGCAGAAGGGACAGGGGGTCCGATGGCTACACCTTC
.	TRBV10-3	.	TRBJ2-5	CAIGAQKETQYF	TGTGCCATCGGGGCACAGAAAGAGACCCAGTACTTC
.	TRBV7-2	.	TRBJ2-1	CASSAGTATSYNEQFF	TGTGCCAGCAGCGCTGGGACCGCAACCTCCTACAATGAGCAGTTCTTC
.	TRBV7-2	.	TRBJ1-2	CASSFRGGGGGYTF	TGTGCCAGCAGCTTTCGGGGTGGTGGGGGTGGCTACACCTTC
.	TRBV7-8	.	TRBJ2-7	CASSLGQGRTYEQYF	TGTGCCAGCAGCTTAGGACAAGGGAGGACCTACGAGCAGTACTTC
.	TRBV10-3	.	TRBJ2-3	CAISEEPTSTDTQYF	TGTGCCATCAGTGAAGAACCTACTAGCACAGATACGCAGTATTTT
.	TRBV7-8	TRBD1	TRBJ1-5	CASSLVSDRGNQPQHF	TGTGCCAGCAGCTTAGTATCGGACAGGGGCAATCAGCCCCAGCATTTT
.	TRBV19	.	TRBJ2-2	CASSITGGTGELFF	TGTGCCAGTAGTATTACCGGGGGCACCGGGGAGCTGTTTTTT
once	TRBV7-7	TRBD1	TRBJ2-5	CASRPGTGIQETQYF	TGTGCCAGCAGGCCCGGGACAGGGATACAAGAGACCCAGTACTTC
once	TRBV18	.	TRBJ1-2	CASSPGDNYGYTF	TGTGCCAGCTCACCGGGAGATAACTATGGCTACACCTTC
.	TRBV6-6	.	TRBJ1-5	CASSYQGDQPQHF	TGTGCCAGCAGTTACCAGGGCGATCAGCCCCAGCATTTT
once	TRBV11-1	.	TRBJ2-1	CASSQDVNPNNEQFF	TGTGCCAGCAGCCAGGACGTGAACCCCAACAATGAGCAGTTCTTC
.	TRBV28	.	TRBJ1-2	CASSLYPYGYTF	TGTGCCAGCAGTTTATACCCCTATGGCTACACCTTC
few	TRBV19	.	TRBJ2-7	CASRGERFYEQYF	TGTGCCAGTAGAGGGGAGCGGTTCTACGAGCAGTACTTC
.	TRBV4-1	TRBD1	TRBJ1-6	CASSQDMGQFNSPLHF	TGCGCCAGCAGCCAAGATATGGGACAGTTTAATTCACCCCTCCACTTT
.	TRBV4-2	.	TRBJ1-2	CASSQVRAEGYTF	TGTGCCAGCAGCCAAGTTCGGGCAGAGGGCTACACCTTC
.	TRBV19	.	TRBJ1-3	CASSPPINRDSGNTIYF	TGTGCCAGTAGTCCCCCAATTAACAGGGACTCTGGAAACACCATATATTTT